This T cell receptor (beta chain) comes out of a study of OX40 agonist ivuxolimab in advanced cancers. Background on the whole study: Ivuxolimab, which targeted the costimulatory receptor OX40 (CD134), was an agonistic, fully human IgG2 monoclonal antibody. A male proportion of 82.7% and a mean age of roughly 58 years, ranging from about 20 to 79, were recorded for the dose-escalation cohort. The point of sequencing TCRbeta in the periphery was to test whether ivuxolimab changed TCR sequence diversity and drove clonal T-cell expansion. Partial responses occurred in three dose-escalation patients, of whom one had hepatocellular carcinoma and two had cutaneous melanoma. Among the approximately 50 dose-escalation patients, about 20 had hepatocellular carcinoma, around 15 melanoma, 9 renal cell carcinoma and 9 head and neck cancer. Prior anti-PD-1, anti-PD-L1 or anti-CTLA-4 therapy was permitted, and approximately 40% of dose-escalation patients had received checkpoint inhibitors. Intravenous ivuxolimab was administered to patients every 2 weeks at six dose levels: 0.01, 0.1, 0.3, 1.5, 3 and 10 mg/kg. The paper describes the monotherapy dose-escalation part (N ≈ 50 patients) of the phase I trial of ivuxolimab. Results and caveats for the whole study, not just this receptor: In the 0.1-3.0 mg/kg groups, partial responders were among the patients with the lowest normalized peripheral clonal expansion, particularly in CD8+ T cells. Low levels of normalized T-cell clonal expansion were also shown by some nonresponding patients. The antigen specificity of the clonally expanded peripheral T cells was not determined. On average, CD8+ T cells showed more expanded clones than CD4+ T cells after ivuxolimab. At doses of 0.1 to 3.0 mg/kg, clonal expansion of both CD4+ and CD8+ blood T cells was observed from baseline to week 6.

Regarding this clone: The clone's antigen remains unknown. There are no base qualities to consult, and no much larger clone falls within one base.

Patients with a history of autoimmune disease or receiving systemic immunosuppression were excluded from the trial. In every dose cohort, peripheral blood was drawn for TCR sequencing at baseline, cycle 4 day 1, and cycle 7 day 1. The samples were taken from a phase I, first-in-human, multicenter, open-label dose-escalation trial of ivuxolimab. Adults with locally advanced or metastatic melanoma, renal cell carcinoma, hepatocellular carcinoma or head and neck squamous cell carcinoma were enrolled in the trial. Before TCR sequencing, CD4+ and CD8+ T cells were separately sorted from peripheral blood. For sequencing of the TCRbeta CDR3 region, genomic DNA was extracted from the sorted cells. The immunoSEQ Assay was used to sequence the TCRbeta CDR3 regions. TCRdb re-hosts the immuneACCESS table, in-frame sequences only. Its copies lack some clones; in the studies checked, an unresolved V gene accounts for under half of them, and the cause for the rest is not known. This sample gives about 45,000 clones in total; nearly 90% of them show up just once. The ten largest clones take up roughly 14% of the sample.

From the germline V gene (reference sequence), CDR1 is MNHNY and CDR2 is SVGAGI. Trimming takes 7 bases from V and 0 bases from J, and the germline ends sit 4 bases apart. The CDR3 has 12 amino acids, counting the end cysteine and phenylalanine. Only CDR3 DNA is held: 36 bases, read in frame from base 1. The sequenced sample was CD4+ or CD8+ T cells sorted from blood, obtained in a trial of the OX40 agonist ivuxolimab. The chain joins TRBV6-6 to TRBJ2-1; the D gene lacks a confident call. The sequence was collected from an adult with an advanced solid tumor such as melanoma, head and neck, liver or kidney cancer. The nucleotide sequence is given as TGTGCCAGCAAAAGCTCCTACAATGAGCAGTTCTTC. This translates into CASKSSYNEQFF.